The 6 T cell receptor beta chains in this list originate from one sample, sequenced in a study of blood T cell repertoires in COVID-19. Profiling relied on immunoSEQ multiplex PCR, and the TCRdb table lists in-frame clones only, not all of them. The sample has approximately 180,000 clones; around nine tenths are singletons. Sequenced material: peripheral blood. These receptors were obtained from a middle-aged man with acute or convalescent COVID-19.

This clone appeared many times. The V gene is TRBV5-1, the J gene TRBJ1-4, with TRBD1 matching over 9 bases. The CDR3 runs to 19 residues. CDR1 is SGHRS and CDR2 is YFSETQ in the germline V gene. The V gene end was trimmed by 1 base and the J gene end by 8 bases; junction bases not matched to a gene: 18. For the CDR3, the DNA is TGCGCCAGCAGCTTGACCGGACACTTTCAAGACAGGGGGAACGAAAAACTGTTTTTT. Translating it yields CASSLTGHFQDRGNEKLFF.

The chain recombines TRBV28 with TRBJ1-2; 8 bases align to TRBD1. Germline trimming cut 3 bases from V and 5 bases from J; bases unmatched to any gene: 8. The CDR3 consists of 15 residues. Germline-derived CDR1 and CDR2 are MDHEN and SYDVKM. The CDR3 DNA reads as TGTGCCAGCAGTTTCCCAGGACAGGGAGAATATGGCTACACCTTC. Its translation is CASSFPGQGEYGYTF.

This clone came up once. The rearrangement uses TRBV4-1 and TRBJ2-5; 7 bases align to TRBD1. The CDR3 consists of 18 residues. The trim removed 0 bases at V and 2 bases at J, leaving 12 bases unmatched. The germline V gene has CDR1 MGHRA and CDR2 YSYEKL. DNA of the CDR3: TGCGCCAGCAGCCAAGAGAGGACAGGTCGGATGGCACAAGAGACCCAGTACTTC. Protein: CASSQERTGRMAQETQYF.

V gene TRBV19 combines with J gene TRBJ1-5; no clear D. Trimming stripped 3 bases from V and 6 bases from J, with 21 bases between. CDR1 is LNHDA and CDR2 is SQIVND in the germline V gene (reference sequence). The CDR3 has 17 amino acids. The CDR3 DNA sequence: TGTGCCAGTAGTATGCGGGAGGGTCCGCCATGGGGTCAGCCCCAGCATTTT. This encodes CASSMREGPPWGQPQHF.

This clone was observed a handful of times. This chain links TRBV6-5 with TRBJ2-7; D is perhaps TRBD1 (6 bases). The V and J ends lost 6 bases and 2 bases respectively, with 17 bases between them. Looked up from germline, CDR1 is MNHEY and CDR2 is SVGAGI. This CDR3 is built from 15 residues. The CDR3 loop reads CASSSAATGTYEQYF. The CDR3 DNA sequence: TGTGCCAGCAGCTCAGCCGCCACAGGGACCTACGAGCAGTACTTC.

This clone came up once. The chain joins TRBV27 to TRBJ2-7; 8 bases map to TRBD2. The CDR3 has 15 residues. The germline CDR1 and CDR2 sequences are MNHEY and SMNVEV (reference sequence). J was trimmed by 3 bases and V by 2 bases; bases with no gene match: 6. CDR3 coding DNA: TGTGCCAGCAGTTTAGCCCAAGCGGGAGACTACGAGCAGTACTTC. The encoded protein is CASSLAQAGDYEQYF.